The 28 T cell receptor beta chains presented below share a single source sample, sequenced in a study of blood T cell repertoires in COVID-19. Measured with immunoSEQ multiplex PCR; TCRdb has only the in-frame clones, and not every one. The data show around 500,000 clones, roughly 90% seen once. Sequencing was carried out using PBMCs or T cells enriched from blood (not recorded which). Source of these receptors: a woman in her forties who had recovered from COVID-19.

The chain carries TRBV27 and TRBJ2-7; D is ambiguous. Trimming took 4 bases from V and 2 from J, leaving 15 bases between them. The CDR3 is made up of 15 amino acids. Germline CDR1 MNHEY, CDR2 SMNVEV (reference sequence). The DNA of the CDR3 is TGTGCCAGCAGTTACTCTACGACACATACCTACGAGCAGTACTTC. Its protein product is CASSYSTTHTYEQYF.

This chain's CDR3 is CASSLNRYNEQFF. For the CDR3, the DNA is TGTGCCAGCAGCTTAAACAGATACAATGAGCAGTTCTTC. The V call is TRBV7-2, the J call TRBJ2-1, with D hard to call. CDR3 length equals 13 residues. The germline V gene encodes CDR1 SGHTA and CDR2 FQGNSA. Trimming pared 2 bases from V and 4 bases from J, leaving 6 bases between.

V gene TRBV5-4 combines with J gene TRBJ2-3; TRBD2 is a possible D gene (5 bases). Germline assignment: CDR1 SGHNT and CDR2 YYREEE (reference sequence). The V and J ends lost 0 bases and 4 bases respectively, with 9 bases between them. The CDR3 contains 14 residues. The CDR3 coding sequence is TGTGCCAGCAGCTTGGGGGCTAGCCCAGATACGCAGTATTTT. It yields the protein CASSLGASPDTQYF.

As to this clone: Other nucleotide sequences from this sample produce the same CDR3. J is TRBJ2-5 and V is TRBV3-1 (or the pseudogene TRBV3-2); TRBD2 agrees at 15 bases. The germline V gene encodes CDR1 LGHDT and CDR2 YNNKEL (reference sequence). Trimming cost V 3 bases and J 4 bases; bases outside gene matches: 0. The CDR3 has 15 amino acids. In nucleotides, the CDR3 is TGTGCCAGCAGCCAGGGACTAGCGGGAGGAGAGACCCAGTACTTC. Amino acid sequence: CASSQGLAGGETQYF.

V usage is TRBV28 and J usage is TRBJ1-2; no clear D. V lost 7 bases and J 2 bases, leaving 8 bases between the germline ends. CDR1 and CDR2 from the germline V gene are MDHEN and SYDVKM. The CDR3 has 12 amino acids. CDR3 sequence reads: CASKTPNYGYTF. CDR3 nucleotide sequence: TGTGCCAGCAAAACACCGAACTATGGCTACACCTTC.

The rearrangement links TRBV2 to TRBJ1-2; D not certain. CDR1 and CDR2 (germline): SNHLY, FYNNEI. The CDR3 spans 14 residues. The V end lost 2 bases, the J end lost 8 bases, and 15 bases lay between the germline ends. The DNA for the CDR3 is TGTGCCAGCAGTGAATGGCCCGGGATAGAGGGCTACACCTTC. This encodes CASSEWPGIEGYTF.

This chain links TRBV27 with TRBJ2-6, with D perhaps matching TRBD1 (6 bases). The CDR3 contains 15 residues. The germline CDR1 and CDR2 sequences are MNHEY and SMNVEV (reference sequence). V gave up 4 bases and J gave up 2 bases, with 9 bases separating them. The CDR3 DNA is TGTGCCAGCAGTTCCACAGGGACTGGGGCCAACGTCCTGACTTTC. This codes for CASSSTGTGANVLTF.

The CDR3 protein is CASSQGTYYGYTF. The CDR3 DNA is TGCGCCAGCAGCCAGGGGACTTACTATGGCTACACCTTC. This sequence joins TRBV4-3 and TRBJ1-2; D may be TRBD1 (5 bases). CDR1 and CDR2 from the germline V gene are LGHNA and YSLEER. Deletions cut 3 bases from V and 3 bases from J, with 8 bases between. The CDR3 has 13 amino acids.

Comment on this clone: The junction does not match germline at one end; this may be a read error. The chain employs TRBV5-8 and TRBJ2-2; D may be TRBD1 (6 bases). The germline gives CDR1 SGHTS, CDR2 YDEGEE. This CDR3 is built from 16 residues. DNA of the CDR3: TGTGCCAACAGCTTGTGGGCAGGGGTGAACACCGGGGAGCTGTTTTTT. Protein product: CANSLWAGVNTGELFF.

The CDR3 loop reads CASSQGLTGREAFF. The CDR3 DNA reads TGTGCCAGCAGCCAAGGTTTGACAGGGCGAGAAGCTTTCTTT. The V and J genes are TRBV3-1 (or the pseudogene TRBV3-2) and TRBJ1-1; 7 positions match TRBD1. The V gene's germline CDR1 is LGHDT and CDR2 YNNKEL (reference sequence). The CDR3 is made up of 14 amino acids. Trimming took 1 base from V and 8 from J; bases not matched to a gene: 7.

The genes are TRBV5-1 and TRBJ2-1, with a possible D match to TRBD1 (6 bases). Germline assignment: CDR1 SGHRS and CDR2 YFSETQ. The length of the CDR3 is 17 residues. V gave up 0 bases and J gave up 4 bases, with 17 bases separating them. The CDR3 bases are TGCGCCAGCAGCTTGGCGGGCAGGGGTTACGGTTACAATGAGCAGTTCTTC. It is translated as CASSLAGRGYGYNEQFF. The full variable domain, rest sourced from reference TRBV5-1 and TRBJ2-1, is KAGVTQTPRYLIKTRGQQVTLSCSPISGHRSVSWYQQTPGQGLQFLFEYFSETQRNKGNFPGRFSGRQFSNSRSEMNVSTLELGDSALYLCASSLAGRGYGYNEQFFGPGTRLTVL.

The V call is TRBV18, the J call TRBJ2-7, with a tentative D call TRBD2 (6 bases). This CDR3 comprises 14 residues. The V and J ends lost 8 bases and 3 bases respectively, with 17 bases between them. In germline, CDR1 is KGHSH, CDR2 LQKENI. The CDR3: CASAPGEKFYEQYF. The CDR3 DNA reads as TGTGCCAGCGCCCCGGGAGAGAAATTCTACGAGCAGTACTTC.

This chain uses TRBV21-1 with TRBJ2-7; the D call of TRBD2 is as the table states it, not checked on the DNA. TRBV21-1 is designated a pseudogene. The CDR3 totals 17 residues. CDR3 in amino acids: CASSTHFRDSEYYEQYF. CDR3 sequence (DNA): TGTGCCAGCAGCACCCACTTCCGGGACTCGGAATACTACGAGCAGTACTTC.

This chain connects TRBV11-2 to TRBJ1-2, with 8 positions matching TRBD1. CDR3 length: 15 residues. Germline V gene sequence: CDR1 SGHAT, CDR2 FQNNGV. J gave up 3 bases and V 2 bases, and 5 bases lay outside the gene matches. The CDR3 is CASSLIQGADYGYTF. For the CDR3, the DNA is TGTGCCAGCAGCTTAATTCAGGGGGCGGACTATGGCTACACCTTC.

The V gene is TRBV15, the J gene TRBJ1-4; D is unresolved. The ends were cut back, 3 bases at V and 7 bases at J, with 12 bases in the middle. Germline CDR1 LNHNV, CDR2 YYDKDF (reference sequence). The CDR3 runs to 14 residues. This CDR3 is CATSRTIPREKLFF. As DNA, the CDR3 is TGTGCCACCAGCAGGACAATTCCCCGTGAAAAACTGTTTTTT.

The rearrangement uses TRBV29-1 and TRBJ1-4, with D unresolved. With 5 bases removed from V and 8 bases from J, the gap between germline ends came to 9 bases. The CDR3 loop spans 11 amino acids. Germline values: CDR1 SQVTM, CDR2 ANQGSEA. CDR3 DNA: TGCAGCGTTTTGTCACAGGAAAAACTGTTTTTT. This sequence encodes CSVLSQEKLFF.

CDR3 loop: CASSHPRGRTYNEQFF. The CDR3 bases are TGTGCCAGCAGCCACCCCCGTGGGCGCACCTACAATGAGCAGTTCTTC. The V call is TRBV9, the J call TRBJ2-1, with D unclear. There are 16 residues in the CDR3. The V gene lost 4 bases and the J gene lost 2 bases, with 16 bases spanning the gap. The germline CDR1 and CDR2 sequences are SGDLS and YYNGEE.

The chain employs TRBV6-5 and TRBJ1-6; a possible D gene is TRBD1 (5 bases). Looked up from germline, CDR1 is MNHEY and CDR2 is SVGAGI. The CDR3 consists of 14 residues. The V and J ends lost 7 bases and 7 bases respectively, with 14 bases between them. CDR3 sequence (DNA): TGTGCCAGCAAAGAAGGGGCAGGCAATTCACCCCTCCACTTT. Translation: CASKEGAGNSPLHF.

J is TRBJ1-2 and V is TRBV6-5, with D possibly being TRBD1 (5 bases). The CDR3 loop spans 16 amino acids. Trimming removed 4 bases from V and 1 base from J, with 16 bases in between. CDR1 and CDR2 from the germline V gene are MNHEY and SVGAGI. The CDR3: CASSSFEIGHNYGYTF. As DNA, the CDR3 is TGTGCCAGCAGTTCTTTCGAGATCGGACATAACTATGGCTACACCTTC.

This clone was counted only a few times. V is TRBV19 and J is TRBJ1-2, with 10 nucleotides matching TRBD1. The CDR3 extends over 17 amino acids. Per the germline V gene, CDR1 is LNHDA and CDR2 is SQIVND (reference sequence). The J segment lost 7 bases and the V segment lost 3 bases, leaving 14 bases of the junction unmatched. The CDR3 is CASSILGTGEFYLGYTF. The CDR3 coding sequence is TGTGCCAGTAGTATCCTGGGGACAGGGGAGTTTTACCTTGGCTACACCTTC.

A word on this clone: One end of the junction does not line up with germline, which may come from a read error. This chain uses TRBV6-2 or TRBV6-3 with TRBJ2-7; TRBD2 agrees at 10 bases. The germline V gene has CDR1 MNHEY and CDR2 SVGEGT. This CDR3 has 12 residues. CDR3 in amino acids: CASSTSGTSVNF. The CDR3 DNA is TGTGCCAGCAGTACCTCCGGGACTAGCGTAAACTTC.

The genes are TRBV19 and TRBJ2-3, with 15 bases that match TRBD2. This CDR3 comprises 16 residues. The germline gives CDR1 LNHDA, CDR2 SQIVND (reference sequence). Trimming cost V 5 bases and J 3 bases; bases outside gene matches: 3. The CDR3 DNA reads as TGTGCCAGTAGTCGGACTAGCGGGAGGGTAACAGATACGCAGTATTTT. Amino acids: CASSRTSGRVTDTQYF.

The CDR3 nucleotides read TGTGCCACCTCTGACGGGTGGACTGAAGCTTTCTTT. Translated: CATSDGWTEAFF. The chain combines TRBV24-1 with TRBJ1-1; D is uncertain. In germline, CDR1 is KGHDR, CDR2 SFDVKD. Trimming pared 9 bases from V and 5 bases from J, leaving 12 bases between. The CDR3 length is 12 residues.

This clone has a handful of counts. CDR3: CASSRQVYQEKLFF. The CDR3 DNA follows: TGCGCCAGCAGTAGACAGGTTTATCAGGAAAAACTGTTTTTT. The chain combines TRBV4-3 with TRBJ1-4; possible D gene TRBD1, 6 bases. Germline V gene data show CDR1 as LGHNA and CDR2 as YSLEER. This CDR3 is built from 14 residues. V shed 6 bases and J shed 8 bases, with 16 bases lying between them.

This chain connects TRBV19 to TRBJ2-2, with 11 bases identical to TRBD2. The CDR3 runs 20 residues. The junction had 13 bases not matched to a gene; V was cut back by 4 bases and J by 0 bases. Per germline, CDR1 LNHDA and CDR2 SQIVND (reference sequence). CDR3 nucleotides: TGTGCCAGTAGTACCTATCCCGGGGTAGCGGGAGGGGCGAACACCGGGGAGCTGTTTTTT. This encodes CASSTYPGVAGGANTGELFF. Full variable domain (rest looked up from reference TRBV19 and TRBJ2-2): DGGITQSPKYLFRKEGQNVTLSCEQNLNHDAMYWYRQDPGQGLRLIYYSQIVNDFQKGDIAEGYSVSREKKESFPLTVTSAQKNPTAFYLCASSTYPGVAGGANTGELFFGEGSRLTVL.

V usage is TRBV7-6 and J usage is TRBJ1-3; D gene unclear. The CDR3 has 13 residues. The germline gives CDR1 SGHVS, CDR2 FNYEAQ. Trimming removed 7 bases at V and 1 base at J, with 8 bases between. The CDR3 bases are TGTGCCAGCACCCCGGGGTCTGGAAACACCATATATTTT. Translation gives CASTPGSGNTIYF.

V gene TRBV28 combines with J gene TRBJ2-1, with TRBD2 matching 7 bases. The CDR3 consists of 15 residues. Germline CDR1 is MDHEN and CDR2 is SYDVKM. V was clipped by 7 bases and J by 5 bases; unmatched bases: 11. CDR3 loop: CASTPSIGTNNEQFF. DNA for the CDR3: TGTGCCAGCACCCCCTCAATCGGGACTAACAATGAGCAGTTCTTC.

The gene calls are TRBV30 and TRBJ2-1; possibly TRBD2 for D (5 bases). The V end lost 2 bases, the J end lost 7 bases, and 6 bases lay between the germline ends. This CDR3 comprises 11 residues. In germline, CDR1 is GTSNPN, CDR2 SVGIG (reference sequence). CDR3 nucleotides: TGTGCCTGGAGTAGGACTAATGAGCAGTTCTTC. Its protein is CAWSRTNEQFF.